Here is one T cell receptor beta chain with its context. These data originate in a study of monozygotic twins with inflammatory bowel disease. TCRdb re-called the 5' RACE reads, yielding one record per CDR3 amino acid sequence without DNA. The sample table includes about 210,000 distinct CDR3 sequences. Germline V CDR1 and CDR2: SGHKS, YYEKEE (reference sequence). This CDR3 region has 13 residues. V gene TRBV5-5 combines with J gene TRBJ2-7. The receptor was isolated from a human donor with ulcerative colitis or Crohn's disease, or a healthy co-twin of an affected twin (not recorded which). The sequencing input was blood. The CDR3 here is CASSLGDHYEQYF.